This T cell receptor beta chain appears in the sequencing data of a study of technical replicates of blood from several donors. This clone was recorded once. Assay used: immunoSEQ multiplex PCR; TCRdb lists only in-frame clones, some missing. The table lists about 72,000 clones, 92% of them singletons, with roughly 0.36% in the top ten. V lost 3 bases to trimming and J lost 10 bases; unmatched junction nucleotides: 13. Germline lookup yields CDR1 GTSNPN and CDR2 SVGIG (reference sequence). The CDR3 is 15 residues long. The source is a human donor in good health. Input material: T cells isolated from PBMCs. This chain connects TRBV30 to TRBJ1-5; 9 bases match TRBD1. For the CDR3, the DNA is TGTGCCTGGAGCTCCGGGACAGGGAGGGTCGAACCCCAGCATTTT. Encoded protein: CAWSSGTGRVEPQHF.